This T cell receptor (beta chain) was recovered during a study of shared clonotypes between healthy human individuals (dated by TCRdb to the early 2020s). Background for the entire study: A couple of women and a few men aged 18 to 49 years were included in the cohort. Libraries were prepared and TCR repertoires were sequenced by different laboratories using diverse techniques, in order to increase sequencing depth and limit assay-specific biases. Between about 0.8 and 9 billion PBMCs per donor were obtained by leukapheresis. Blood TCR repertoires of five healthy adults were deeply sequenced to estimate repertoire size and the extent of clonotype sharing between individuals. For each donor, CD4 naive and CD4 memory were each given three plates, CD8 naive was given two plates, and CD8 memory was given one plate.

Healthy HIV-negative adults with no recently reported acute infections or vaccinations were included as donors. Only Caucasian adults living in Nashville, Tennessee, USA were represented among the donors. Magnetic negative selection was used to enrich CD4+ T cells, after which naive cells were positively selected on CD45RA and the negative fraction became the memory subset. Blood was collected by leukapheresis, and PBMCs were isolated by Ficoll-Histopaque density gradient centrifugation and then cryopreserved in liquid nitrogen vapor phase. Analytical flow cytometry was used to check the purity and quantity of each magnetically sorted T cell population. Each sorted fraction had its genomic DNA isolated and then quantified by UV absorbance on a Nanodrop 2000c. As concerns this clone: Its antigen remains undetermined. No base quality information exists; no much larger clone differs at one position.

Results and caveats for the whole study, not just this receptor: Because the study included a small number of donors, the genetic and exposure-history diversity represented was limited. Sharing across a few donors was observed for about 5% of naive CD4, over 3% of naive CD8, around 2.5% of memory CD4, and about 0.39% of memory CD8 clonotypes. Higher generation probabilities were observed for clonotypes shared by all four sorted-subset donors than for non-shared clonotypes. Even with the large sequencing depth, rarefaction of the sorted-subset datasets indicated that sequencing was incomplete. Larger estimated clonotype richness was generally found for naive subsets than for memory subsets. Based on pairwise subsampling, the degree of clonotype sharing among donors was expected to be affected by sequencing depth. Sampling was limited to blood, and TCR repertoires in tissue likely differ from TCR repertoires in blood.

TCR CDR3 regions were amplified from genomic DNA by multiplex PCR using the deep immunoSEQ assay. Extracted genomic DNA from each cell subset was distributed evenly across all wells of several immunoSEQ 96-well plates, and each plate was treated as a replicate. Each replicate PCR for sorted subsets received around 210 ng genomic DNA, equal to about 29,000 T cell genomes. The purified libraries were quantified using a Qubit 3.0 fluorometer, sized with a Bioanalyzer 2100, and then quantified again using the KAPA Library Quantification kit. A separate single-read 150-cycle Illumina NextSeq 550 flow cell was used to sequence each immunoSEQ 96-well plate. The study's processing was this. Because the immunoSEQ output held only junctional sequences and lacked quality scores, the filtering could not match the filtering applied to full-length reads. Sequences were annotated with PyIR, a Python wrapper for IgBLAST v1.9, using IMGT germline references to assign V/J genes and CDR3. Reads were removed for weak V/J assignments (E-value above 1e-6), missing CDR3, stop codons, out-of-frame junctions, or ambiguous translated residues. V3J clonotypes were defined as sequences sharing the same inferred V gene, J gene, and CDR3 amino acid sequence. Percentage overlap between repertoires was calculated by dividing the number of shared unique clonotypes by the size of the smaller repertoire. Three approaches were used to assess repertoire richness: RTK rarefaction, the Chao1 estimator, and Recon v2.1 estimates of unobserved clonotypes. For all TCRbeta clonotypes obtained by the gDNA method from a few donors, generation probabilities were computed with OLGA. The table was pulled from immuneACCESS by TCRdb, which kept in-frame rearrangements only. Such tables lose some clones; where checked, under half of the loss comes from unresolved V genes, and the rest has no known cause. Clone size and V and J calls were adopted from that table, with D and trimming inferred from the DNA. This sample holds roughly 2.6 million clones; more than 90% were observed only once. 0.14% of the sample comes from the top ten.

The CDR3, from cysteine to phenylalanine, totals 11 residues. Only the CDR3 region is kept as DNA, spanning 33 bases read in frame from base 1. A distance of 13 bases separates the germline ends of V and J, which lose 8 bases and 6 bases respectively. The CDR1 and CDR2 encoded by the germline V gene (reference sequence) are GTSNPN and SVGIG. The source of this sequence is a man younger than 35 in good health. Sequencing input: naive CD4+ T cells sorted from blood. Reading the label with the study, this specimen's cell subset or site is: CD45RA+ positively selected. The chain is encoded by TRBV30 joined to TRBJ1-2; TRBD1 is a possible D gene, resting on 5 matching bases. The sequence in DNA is TGTGCCGGTGCCTGGGGGAATGGCTACACCTTC. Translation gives CAGAWGNGYTF.